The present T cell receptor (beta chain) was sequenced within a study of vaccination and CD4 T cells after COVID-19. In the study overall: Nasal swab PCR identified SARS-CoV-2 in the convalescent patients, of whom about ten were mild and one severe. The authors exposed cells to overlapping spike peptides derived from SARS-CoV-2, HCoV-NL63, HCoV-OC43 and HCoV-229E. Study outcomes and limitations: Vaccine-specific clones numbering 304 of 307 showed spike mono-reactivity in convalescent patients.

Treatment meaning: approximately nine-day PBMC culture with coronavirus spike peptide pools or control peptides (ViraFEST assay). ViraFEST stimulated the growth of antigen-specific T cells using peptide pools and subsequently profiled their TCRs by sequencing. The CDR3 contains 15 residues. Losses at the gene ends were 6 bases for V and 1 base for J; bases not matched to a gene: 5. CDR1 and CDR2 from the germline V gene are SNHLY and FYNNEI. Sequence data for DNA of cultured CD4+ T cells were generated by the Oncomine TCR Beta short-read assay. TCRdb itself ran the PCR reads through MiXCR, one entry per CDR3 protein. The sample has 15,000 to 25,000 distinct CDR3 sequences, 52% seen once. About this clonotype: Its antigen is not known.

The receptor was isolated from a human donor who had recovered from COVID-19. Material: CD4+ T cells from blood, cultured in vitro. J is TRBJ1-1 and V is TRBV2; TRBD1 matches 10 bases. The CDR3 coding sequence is TGTGCCAGCAGCCGGGACAGGGGCCGGAACACTGAAGCTTTCTTT. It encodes CASSRDRGRNTEAFF.